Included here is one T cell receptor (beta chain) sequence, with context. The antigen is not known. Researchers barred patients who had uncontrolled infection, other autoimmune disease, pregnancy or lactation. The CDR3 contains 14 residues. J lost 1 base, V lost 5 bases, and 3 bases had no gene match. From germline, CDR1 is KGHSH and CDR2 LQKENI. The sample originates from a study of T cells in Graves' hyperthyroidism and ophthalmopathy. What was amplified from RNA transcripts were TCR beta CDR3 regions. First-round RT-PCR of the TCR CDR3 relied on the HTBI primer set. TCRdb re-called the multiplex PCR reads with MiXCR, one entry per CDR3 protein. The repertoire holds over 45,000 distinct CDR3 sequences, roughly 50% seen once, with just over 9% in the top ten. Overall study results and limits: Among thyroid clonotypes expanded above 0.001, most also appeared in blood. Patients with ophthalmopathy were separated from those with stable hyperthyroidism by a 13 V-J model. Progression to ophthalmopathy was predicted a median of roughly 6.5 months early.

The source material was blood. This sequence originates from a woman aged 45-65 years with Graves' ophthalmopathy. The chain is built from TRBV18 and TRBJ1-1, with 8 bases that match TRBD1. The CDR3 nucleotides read TGTGCCAGCTCATATGGACAGGGGAACACTGAAGCTTTCTTT. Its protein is CASSYGQGNTEAFF.